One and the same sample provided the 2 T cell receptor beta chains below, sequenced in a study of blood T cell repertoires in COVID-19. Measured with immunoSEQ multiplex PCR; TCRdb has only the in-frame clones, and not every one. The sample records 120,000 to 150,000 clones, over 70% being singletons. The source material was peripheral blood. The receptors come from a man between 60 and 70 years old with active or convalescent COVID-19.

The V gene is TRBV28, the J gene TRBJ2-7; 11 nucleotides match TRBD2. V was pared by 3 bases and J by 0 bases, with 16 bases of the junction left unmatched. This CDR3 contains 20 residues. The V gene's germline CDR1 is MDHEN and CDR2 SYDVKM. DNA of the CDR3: TGTGCCAGCAGTTTGTACCCCATTTTAGCGGGAGGGAGGAGCTCCTACGAGCAGTACTTC. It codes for CASSLYPILAGGRSSYEQYF.

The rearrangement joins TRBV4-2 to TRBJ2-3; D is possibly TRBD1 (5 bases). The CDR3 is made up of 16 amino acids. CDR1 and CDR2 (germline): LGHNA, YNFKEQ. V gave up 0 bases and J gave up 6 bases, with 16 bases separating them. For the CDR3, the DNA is TGTGCCAGCAGCCAAGACTCGACAGTAGGGGCCGATACGCAGTATTTT. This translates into CASSQDSTVGADTQYF.